This T cell receptor (beta chain) was obtained from a study of lymphopenia after photon versus proton radiotherapy (dated by TCRdb to the late 2010s). With regard to the full study: The immunological effects of photon versus proton radiation therapy were compared in patients with gastrointestinal tumors who developed high-grade lymphopenia. A cohort of around 21 patients with gastrointestinal tumors who received either photon or proton therapy and subsequently developed lymphopenia was included. The study aimed to characterize how the two radiation modalities differ in their impact on the immune system. The research as a whole found: The authors looked at the survival association only in patients who died, and they framed better survival with proton therapy as a possibility rather than a demonstrated result. During treatment, patients who received proton therapy stayed relatively stable, whereas patients who received photon therapy lost naive T cells and TCR diversity and gained effector/memory populations. Across the cohort, among patients who died, a greater drop in TCR diversity after the nadir was inversely correlated with overall survival time. Once the lymphocyte count had reached its nadir, the repertoires of photon-treated patients showed oligoclonal expansion, particularly of CD8+ Temra cells, and this expansion drove the decline in diversity.

The trim is 5 bases for V and 5 bases for J, with a gap of 8 bases between the germline ends. The CDR3 contains 12 residues, cysteine and phenylalanine counted. The CDR3 DNA has 36 bases and is translated from base 1. CDR1 SGHVS and CDR2 FNYEAQ are derived from the germline V gene. Regarding this clone: Its antigen target is currently unknown. Base qualities were left out, and no much larger clone turns up one base away.

Library generation was performed with the immunoSEQ multiplex PCR assay. T cell repertoires were profiled with deep sequencing of rearranged TCR beta loci together with multiparametric flow cytometry. As stored in TCRdb, this immuneACCESS dataset retains in-frame rearrangements with V and J assigned. A fraction of the clones does not appear; measured against another copy, unresolved V genes explain less than half of the discrepancy, and the remainder lacks a known reason. The sample records about 12,000 clones, about 89% of which are singletons. The ten largest clones add up to approximately 3% of the sample.

Rearrangement joined TRBV7-6 to TRBJ2-3; the D gene cannot be named for sure. The receptor comes from a man between 60 and 70 years old with pancreatic cancer. The sample here was peripheral blood, taken from a patient treated with proton-based radiotherapy. For the CDR3, the sequence is CASSPPGDTQYF. The DNA sequence follows: TGTGCCAGCAGCCCCCCAGGAGATACGCAGTATTTT.